This T cell receptor (beta chain) was documented in a study of cytomegalovirus exposure and HLA in healthy donors. Comments on this clone: Its antigen is unknown.

The PCR ran on 60 Vbeta and 13 Jbeta primers. Clones were read by immunoSEQ multiplex PCR, and TCRdb kept only the in-frame ones, dropping some. The table records fewer than 250,000 clones, approximately 79% of them present only once. The CDR3 is made up of 13 amino acids. CDR1 and CDR2 (germline): SGHNT, YENEEA. Trimming took off 4 bases at V and 3 bases at J, with 9 bases between the two ends. Broader study findings: Most of the TCR beta V segments (in an earlier analysis) were productive either about 87% or about 30% of the time. A later analysis revealed that TCR association rates differed between HLA loci, peaking at DRB1 and bottoming out at HLA-C.

Samples came from healthy bone marrow donors. Donors showed nominal health when sampled, although they likely had unrecorded immune exposures. Sequencing input: PBMCs. The V gene is TRBV11-3, the J gene TRBJ2-5; D uncertain. The source of this sequence is a girl between 2 and 10 years old in good health and CMV-seronegative. The CDR3 coding sequence is TGTGCCAGCAGCTCCCCCCCAGAAGAGACCCAGTACTTC. Its protein product is CASSSPPEETQYF.